This T cell receptor (beta chain) was captured in a study of beta chain features in type 1 diabetes. Turning to the study itself: Patients shared similar age, gender and cell yields with healthy donors. Whole-study results and caveats: Patients' naive, central memory and regulatory TCRB repertoires appeared more alike than those of healthy donors.

The isolated RNA, all of it, was reverse transcribed, so expressed TCRB transcripts were what got sequenced. It was found that naive, central memory and regulatory T cell samples averaged approximately 3.6 million reads. Measured with immunoSEQ multiplex PCR; TCRdb has only the in-frame clones, and not every one. The sample has fewer than 150,000 clones, less than 9% seen once. In this sample, this clone turned up many times. Its specificity is unknown. V lost 4 bases, J lost 15 bases, and 16 bases lay in between. CDR1 and CDR2 (germline): SGHTA, FQGNSA. The CDR3 consists of 12 residues. The chain couples TRBV7-2 to TRBJ2-1, with a weak D call TRBD1 (5 bases). The material sequenced was central memory CD4+ T cells from blood. This receptor was taken from a woman between 25 and 40 years old in good health. This CDR3 is CASSSDWGSAFF. Here the CDR3 DNA reads TGTGCCAGCAGCTCCGATTGGGGCAGTGCGTTCTTC. Full variable domain (outside the CDR3, taken from reference TRBV7-2 and TRBJ2-1): GAGVSQSPSNKVTEKGKDVELRCDPISGHTALYWYRQSLGQGLEFLIYFQGNSAPDKSGLPSDRFSAERTGGSVSTLTIQRTQQEDSAVYLCASSSDWGSAFFGPGTRLTVL.